These T cell receptor beta chains were read from a single sample in a study of blood T cell repertoires in COVID-19. This table comes from immunoSEQ multiplex PCR, and its TCRdb copy is limited to in-frame clones, with some not included. The data show some 43,000 clones, about 88% seen once. The source material was peripheral blood. The receptors originated from a man aged 45-60 years with active COVID-19. The CDR3 runs from the conserved cysteine through the conserved F or W. D genes are given only for firm matches. Rows may omit the clone size; those that give it use once, few, many or a size class.

TRBJ2-3 . TRBV19 once CASSPHRGQLDSTDTQYF TGTGCCAGTAGTCCCCATAGAGGACAGTTGGATAGCACAGATACGCAGTATTTT
TRBJ1-5 TRBD1 TRBV7-9 few CASSLALTGGGFTNQPQHF TGTGCCAGCAGCTTAGCGCTGACAGGGGGAGGATTCACCAATCAGCCCCAGCATTTT
TRBJ2-7 . TRBV5-4 . CASSLGPISYEQYF TGTGCCAGCAGCTTGGGGCCGATCTCCTACGAGCAGTACTTC
TRBJ2-5 TRBD1 TRBV5-1 once CASRWRTGNQETQYF TGCGCCAGCAGATGGAGGACAGGGAACCAAGAGACCCAGTACTTC
TRBJ2-3 TRBD2 TRBV5-4 . CASSGSGGALDTQYF TGTGCCAGCAGCGGTAGCGGGGGGGCTCTGGATACGCAGTATTTT
TRBJ1-5 . TRBV7-8 . CASSLVEGLSNQPQHF TGTGCCAGCAGCTTAGTAGAGGGATTAAGCAATCAGCCCCAGCATTTT
TRBJ1-6 . TRBV7-9 few CASSSLYNSPLHF TGTGCCAGCAGTTCGCTATATAATTCACCCCTCCACTTT
TRBJ2-2 TRBD1 TRBV9 . CASGDRGRSGELFF TGTGCCAGCGGAGACAGGGGGCGTAGCGGGGAGCTGTTTTTT
TRBJ1-2 TRBD1 TRBV6-5 . CASSYNRGHYGYTF TGTGCCAGCAGTTACAACAGGGGGCACTATGGCTACACCTTC
TRBJ2-1 TRBD2 TRBV28 . CASSLGGGYNEQFF TGTGCCAGCAGTTTAGGGGGGGGCTACAATGAGCAGTTCTTC
TRBJ1-2 . TRBV7-9 few CASSLEGWNYGYTF TGTGCCAGCAGCTTGGAGGGGTGGAACTATGGCTACACCTTC
TRBJ2-5 TRBD1 TRBV6-5 . CASSLQGAPQETQYF TGTGCCAGCAGCCTACAGGGGGCGCCTCAAGAGACCCAGTACTTC
TRBJ2-7 TRBD2 TRBV18 . CASSPRELAGVDEQYF TGTGCCAGCTCACCCCGAGAACTAGCGGGGGTGGACGAGCAGTACTTC
TRBJ2-7 . TRBV7-9 . CASSLWGPYEQYF TGTGCCAGCAGCTTGTGGGGCCCCTACGAGCAGTACTTC
TRBJ2-7 TRBD1 TRBV7-8 few CASSLPGQVYSYEQYF TGTGCCAGCAGTCTGCCGGGACAGGTTTACTCCTACGAGCAGTACTTC